Listed below are T cell receptor beta chains from one sample, sequenced in a study of blood T cell repertoires in COVID-19. Assay used: immunoSEQ multiplex PCR; TCRdb lists only in-frame clones, some missing. Among roughly 160,000 clones, approximately 84% were seen once, and the ten largest hold roughly 15%. The specimen sequenced was peripheral blood. The receptors were sampled from a man aged 18-30 years with active or convalescent COVID-19. Each CDR3 is given with its conserved first and last residue. A D gene is named only where the DNA matches it firmly. Clone sizes are given selectively: once, few, many, or a class where the clone is expanded.

TRBJ1-1,NA,TRBD1,TRBV19,CASSRTGGTEAFF,TGTGCCAGTAGCAGAACAGGGGGCACTGAAGCTTTCTTT
TRBJ1-2,NA,NA,TRBV7-2,CASSLAGRQGYTF,TGTGCCAGCAGCTTAGCGGGCCGACAGGGCTACACCTTC
TRBJ2-7,NA,NA,TRBV21-1,CARPRDWIIYEQYF,TGTGCCAGGCCCCGGGACTGGATTATTTACGAGCAGTACTTC
TRBJ1-1,NA,NA,TRBV6-6,CASSEYTGEAFF,TGTGCCAGCAGTGAGTATACAGGTGAAGCTTTCTTT
TRBJ2-7,few,NA,TRBV10-3,CAISDSLYEQYF,TGTGCCATCAGTGACAGTCTCTACGAGCAGTACTTC
TRBJ1-2,NA,TRBD1,TRBV6-5,CASTSLGQNYGYTF,TGTGCCAGCACTTCATTGGGACAGAACTATGGCTACACCTTC
TRBJ1-2,NA,NA,TRBV19,CASSMTRQRNYGYTF,TGTGCCAGTAGTATGACGAGACAGAGGAACTATGGCTACACCTTC
TRBJ1-3,NA,NA,TRBV18,CASLRDLSSGNTIYF,TGTGCCAGCTTGCGGGATTTGTCCTCTGGAAACACCATATATTTT
TRBJ1-2,NA,NA,TRBV12-2,CASRLRTGELQHGYTF,TGTGCAAGTCGCCTAAGGACAGGGGAGCTTCAGCATGGCTACACCTTC
TRBJ2-7,NA,TRBD1,TRBV25-1,CASGPQGTYEQYF,TGTGCCAGCGGCCCACAGGGGACCTACGAGCAGTACTTC
TRBJ2-7,once,NA,TRBV7-2,CASSLDVRSSYEQYF,TGTGCCAGCAGCTTAGATGTACGGAGCTCCTACGAGCAGTACTTC
TRBJ1-4,NA,NA,TRBV6-6,CASRIIGRDNEKLFF,TGTGCCAGCAGAATAATCGGCAGGGATAATGAAAAACTGTTTTTT
TRBJ2-7,NA,TRBD2,TRBV7-2,CASSIFSGSASYEQYF,TGTGCCAGCAGCATTTTTAGCGGGAGCGCCTCCTACGAGCAGTACTTC
TRBJ1-2,NA,TRBD1,TRBV19,CASSTKQGVNYGYTF,TGTGCCAGTAGTACAAAACAGGGGGTGAACTATGGCTACACCTTC
TRBJ1-1,NA,NA,TRBV18,CASSRKTDMNTEAFF,TGTGCCAGCTCACGAAAGACAGACATGAACACTGAAGCTTTCTTT
TRBJ1-3,NA,NA,TRBV19,CASSITPGTTSGNTIYF,TGTGCCAGTAGTATAACCCCCGGGACAACCTCTGGAAACACCATATATTTT
TRBJ1-3,NA,NA,TRBV28,CASTRGSGNTIYF,TGTGCCAGCACCCGGGGGTCTGGAAACACCATATATTTT
TRBJ2-7,NA,NA,TRBV6-5,CASSYSQVNTYEQYF,TGTGCCAGCAGTTACTCGCAGGTAAATACCTACGAGCAGTACTTC
TRBJ1-1,NA,NA,TRBV19,CASSIVRGGTEAFF,TGTGCCAGTAGTATAGTCCGGGGGGGGACTGAAGCTTTCTTT
TRBJ2-7,once,TRBD2,TRBV28,CASKLAGVDEQYF,TGTGCCAGCAAGCTAGCGGGAGTCGACGAGCAGTACTTC
TRBJ2-3,NA,NA,TRBV28,CATRGSTDTQYF,TGTGCCACCCGGGGATCCACAGATACGCAGTATTTT
TRBJ2-2,NA,TRBD2,TRBV5-1,CASSLVPILADTGELFF,TGCGCCAGCAGCCTAGTACCCATCCTAGCGGACACCGGGGAGCTGTTTTTT
TRBJ2-2,NA,TRBD1,TRBV3-1/TRBV3-2,CASSQWTGGSGELFF,TGTGCCAGCAGCCAGTGGACAGGGGGCTCCGGGGAGCTGTTTTTT
TRBJ1-1,NA,NA,TRBV29-1,CSVGEGGTEAFF,TGCAGCGTTGGAGAGGGAGGGACTGAAGCTTTCTTT
TRBJ1-6,NA,TRBD1,TRBV2,CASTMTGANNSPLHF,TGTGCCAGCACGATGACAGGGGCAAATAATTCACCCCTCCACTTT
TRBJ2-3,NA,TRBD1,TRBV10-3,CAISDQDRGNTDTQYF,TGTGCCATCAGTGACCAGGACAGGGGGAACACAGATACGCAGTATTTT
TRBJ1-4,NA,NA,TRBV18,CASSPSPANEKLFF,TGTGCCAGCTCACCGAGCCCCGCTAATGAAAAACTGTTTTTT
TRBJ1-4,NA,NA,TRBV28,CASSAPRLPNEKLFF,TGTGCCAGCAGTGCCCCCAGGCTACCTAATGAAAAACTGTTTTTT
TRBJ2-3,NA,TRBD1,TRBV10-1,CASSERSRGLSTDTQYF,TGCGCCAGCAGTGAGCGATCCAGGGGGCTCTCCACAGATACGCAGTATTTT
TRBJ1-2,once,NA,TRBV7-9,CASSPLGHSYGYTF,TGTGCCAGCAGCCCCCTGGGACACAGCTATGGCTACACCTTC
TRBJ2-7,NA,NA,TRBV4-1,CASSQDDGGTPSQYF,TGCGCCAGCAGCCAAGATGATGGGGGGACCCCCTCGCAGTACTTC
TRBJ2-5,NA,TRBD2,TRBV9,CASSVDPGLAGLETQYF,TGTGCCAGCAGCGTAGACCCCGGGCTAGCGGGGTTAGAGACCCAGTACTTC
TRBJ2-1,few,TRBD2,TRBV7-9,CASKLAGGYNEQFF,TGTGCCAGCAAGCTAGCGGGGGGATACAATGAGCAGTTCTTC